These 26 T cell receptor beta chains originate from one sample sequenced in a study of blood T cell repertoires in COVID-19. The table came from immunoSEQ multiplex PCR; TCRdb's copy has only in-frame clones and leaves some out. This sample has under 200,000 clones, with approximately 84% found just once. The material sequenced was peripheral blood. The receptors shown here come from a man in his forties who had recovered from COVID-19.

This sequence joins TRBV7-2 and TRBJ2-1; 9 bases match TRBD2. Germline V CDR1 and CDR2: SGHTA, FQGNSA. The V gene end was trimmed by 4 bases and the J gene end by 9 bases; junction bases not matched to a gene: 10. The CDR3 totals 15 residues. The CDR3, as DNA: TGTGCCAGCAGCTACCTGGGGACTAGCAGCAGTGAGCAGTTCTTC. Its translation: CASSYLGTSSSEQFF.

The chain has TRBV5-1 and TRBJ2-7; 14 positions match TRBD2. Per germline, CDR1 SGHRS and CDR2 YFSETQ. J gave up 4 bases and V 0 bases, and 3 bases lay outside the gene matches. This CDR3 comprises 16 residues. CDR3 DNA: TGCGCCAGCAGCTTGGGAGGGACTAGCGGGAGATACGAGCAGTACTTC. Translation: CASSLGGTSGRYEQYF.

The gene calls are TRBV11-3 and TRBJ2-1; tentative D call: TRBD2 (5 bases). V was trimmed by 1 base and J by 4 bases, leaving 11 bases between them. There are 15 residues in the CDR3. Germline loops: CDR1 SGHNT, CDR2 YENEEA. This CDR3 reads CASSLGPGRYNEQFF. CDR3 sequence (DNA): TGTGCCAGCAGCTTAGGCCCGGGAAGGTACAATGAGCAGTTCTTC.

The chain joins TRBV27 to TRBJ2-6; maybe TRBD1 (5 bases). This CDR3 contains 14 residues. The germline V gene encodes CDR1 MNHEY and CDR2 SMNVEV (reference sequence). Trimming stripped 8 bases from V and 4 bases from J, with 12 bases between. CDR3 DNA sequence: TGTGCCAGCTGTCAGGGTTTCGGGGCCAACGTCCTGACTTTC. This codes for CASCQGFGANVLTF.

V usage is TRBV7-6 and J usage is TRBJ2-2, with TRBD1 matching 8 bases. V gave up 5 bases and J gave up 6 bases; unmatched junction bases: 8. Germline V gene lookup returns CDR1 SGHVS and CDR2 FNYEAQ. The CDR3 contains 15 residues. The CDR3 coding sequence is TGTGCCAGCAGCCCGGGACAGGCCCTCGCCGGGGAGCTGTTTTTT. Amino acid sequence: CASSPGQALAGELFF.

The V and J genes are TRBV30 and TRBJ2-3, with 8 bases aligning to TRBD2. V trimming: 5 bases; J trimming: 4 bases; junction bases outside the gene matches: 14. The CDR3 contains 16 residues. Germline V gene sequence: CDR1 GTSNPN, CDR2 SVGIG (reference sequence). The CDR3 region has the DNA TGTGCCTGGTCCTTGGGAAGGGCGGGGGGCCCAGATACGCAGTATTTT. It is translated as CAWSLGRAGGPDTQYF.

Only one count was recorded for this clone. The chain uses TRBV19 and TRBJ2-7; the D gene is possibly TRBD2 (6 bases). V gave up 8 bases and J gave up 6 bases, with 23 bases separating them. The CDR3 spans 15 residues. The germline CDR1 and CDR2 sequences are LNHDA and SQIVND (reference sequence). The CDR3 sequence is CASSLGQGGISEQYF. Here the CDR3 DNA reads TGTGCCAGTTCCCTCGGACAAGGAGGGATTAGCGAGCAGTACTTC.

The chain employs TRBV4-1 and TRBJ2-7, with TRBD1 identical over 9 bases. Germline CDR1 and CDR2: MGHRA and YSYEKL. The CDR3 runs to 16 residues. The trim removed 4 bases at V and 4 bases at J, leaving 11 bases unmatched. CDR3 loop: CASSLPGTGRQYEQYF. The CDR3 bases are TGCGCCAGCAGCCTCCCCGGGACAGGGCGCCAATACGAGCAGTACTTC.

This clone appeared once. The CDR3 DNA reads TGTGCCAGCAGCTTGATCCTCCCTGGGGCCAACGTCCTGACTTTC. Its protein is CASSLILPGANVLTF. The rearrangement uses TRBV5-4 and TRBJ2-6; no clear D gene. In germline, CDR1 is SGHNT, CDR2 YYREEE (reference sequence). The CDR3 is made up of 15 amino acids. The V and J ends lost 1 base and 2 bases respectively, with 7 bases between them. Full variable domain (missing parts from reference TRBV5-4 and TRBJ2-6): ETGVTQSPTHLIKTRGQQVTLRCSSQSGHNTVSWYQQALGQGPQFIFQYYREEENGRGNFPPRFSGLQFPNYSSELNVNALELDDSALYLCASSLILPGANVLTFGAGSRLTVL.

Here the CDR3 DNA reads TGTGCCAGCAGTTACTTTGGCAGTATGAACACTGAAGCTTTCTTT. This translates into CASSYFGSMNTEAFF. The chain carries TRBV6-6 and TRBJ1-1, with D unresolved. Germline loops: CDR1 MNHNY, CDR2 SVGAGI (reference sequence). The CDR3 is 15 amino acids. V lost 1 base and J lost 0, with 9 bases in between.

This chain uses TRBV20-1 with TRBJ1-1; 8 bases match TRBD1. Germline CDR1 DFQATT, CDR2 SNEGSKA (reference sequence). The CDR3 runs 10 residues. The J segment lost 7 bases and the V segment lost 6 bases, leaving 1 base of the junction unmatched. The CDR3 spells CSAGQGEAFF. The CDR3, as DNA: TGCAGTGCAGGACAGGGTGAAGCTTTCTTT.

The CDR3 DNA is TGTGCCAGCAGCTTGGCGGGTGGACATGGCAATCAGCCCCAGCATTTT. This translates into CASSLAGGHGNQPQHF. The chain has TRBV5-6 and TRBJ1-5, with a weak D call TRBD1 (5 bases). The CDR3 spans 16 residues. The V gene's germline CDR1 is SGHDT and CDR2 YYEEEE. Trimming stripped 0 bases from V and 2 bases from J, with 12 bases between.

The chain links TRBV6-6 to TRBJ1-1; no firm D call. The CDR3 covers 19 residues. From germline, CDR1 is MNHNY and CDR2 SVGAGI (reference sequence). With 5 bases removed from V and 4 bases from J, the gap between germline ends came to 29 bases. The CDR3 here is CASSLPGREYVAFLTEAFF. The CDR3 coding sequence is TGTGCCAGCAGTCTCCCGGGGAGGGAGTATGTGGCCTTCCTCACTGAAGCTTTCTTT.

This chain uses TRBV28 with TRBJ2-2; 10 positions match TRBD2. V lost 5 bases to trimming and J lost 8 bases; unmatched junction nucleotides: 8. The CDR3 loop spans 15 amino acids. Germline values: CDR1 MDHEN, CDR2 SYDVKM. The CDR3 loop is CASSPSGRAWGELFF. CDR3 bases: TGTGCCAGCAGTCCGAGCGGGAGGGCGTGGGGGGAGCTGTTTTTT.

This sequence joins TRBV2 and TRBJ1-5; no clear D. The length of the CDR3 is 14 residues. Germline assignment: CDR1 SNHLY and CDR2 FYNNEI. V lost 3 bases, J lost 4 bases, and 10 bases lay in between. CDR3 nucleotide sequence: TGTGCCAGCAGTGATCCACCTAATAATCAGCCCCAGCATTTT. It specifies CASSDPPNNQPQHF.

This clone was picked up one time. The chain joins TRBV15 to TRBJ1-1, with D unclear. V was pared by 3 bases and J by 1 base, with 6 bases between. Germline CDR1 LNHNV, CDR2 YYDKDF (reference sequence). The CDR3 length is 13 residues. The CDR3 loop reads CATSRGQNTEAFF. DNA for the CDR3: TGTGCCACCAGCAGGGGCCAGAACACTGAAGCTTTCTTT.

CDR3 loop: CASSYPGWRNQPQHF. The CDR3 nucleotides are TGTGCCAGCAGTTACCCCGGTTGGAGGAATCAGCCCCAGCATTTT. V and J are TRBV6-2 or TRBV6-3 and TRBJ1-5; D is uncertain. CDR1 is MNHEY and CDR2 is SVGEGT in the germline V gene. V lost 2 bases and J 4 bases, leaving 12 bases between the germline ends. The CDR3 has 15 amino acids.

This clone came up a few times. The CDR3 loop is CASSSGSGETQYF. CDR3 in DNA: TGTGCCAGCAGCTCAGGGTCTGGGGAGACCCAGTACTTC. This sequence joins TRBV9 and TRBJ2-5; D is possibly TRBD1 (5 bases). CDR3 length: 13 residues. The V end lost 4 bases, the J end lost 5 bases, and 12 bases lay between the germline ends. Germline V CDR1 and CDR2: SGDLS, YYNGEE.

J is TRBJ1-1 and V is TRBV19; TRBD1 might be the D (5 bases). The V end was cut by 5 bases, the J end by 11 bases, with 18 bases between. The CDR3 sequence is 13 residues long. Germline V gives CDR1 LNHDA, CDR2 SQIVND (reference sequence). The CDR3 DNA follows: TGTGCCAGTAGTTCCAGACAGCCTGGGATGGCTTTCTTT. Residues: CASSSRQPGMAFF.

The CDR3 bases are TGTGCCAGCAGCGGCCTTGGGGCAGGGAAGCAAAGCGAGCAGTACTTC. Protein: CASSGLGAGKQSEQYF. This sequence joins TRBV9 and TRBJ2-7, with a weak D call TRBD1 (5 bases). CDR1 and CDR2 (germline): SGDLS, YYNGEE. The CDR3 totals 16 residues. V dropped 3 bases and J dropped 6 bases, with 22 bases sitting between them. Combining the CDR3 with reference TRBV9 and TRBJ2-7 gives the whole variable domain DSGVTQTPKHLITATGQRVTLRCSPRSGDLSVYWYQQSLDQGLQFLIQYYNGEERAKGNILERFSAQQFPDLHSELNLSSLELGDSALYFCASSGLGAGKQSEQYFGPGTRLTVT.

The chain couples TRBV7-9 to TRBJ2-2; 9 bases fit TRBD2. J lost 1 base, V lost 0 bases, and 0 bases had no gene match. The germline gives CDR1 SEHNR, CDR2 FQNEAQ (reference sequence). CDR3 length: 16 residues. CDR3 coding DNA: TGTGCCAGCAGCTTAGCGACTAGCGGGAACACCGGGGAGCTGTTTTTT. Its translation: CASSLATSGNTGELFF.

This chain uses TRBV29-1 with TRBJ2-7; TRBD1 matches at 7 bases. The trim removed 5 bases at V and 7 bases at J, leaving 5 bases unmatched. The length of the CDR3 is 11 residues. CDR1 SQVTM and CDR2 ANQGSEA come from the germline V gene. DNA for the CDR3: TGCAGCGTTACCCAGACAGGGGAGCAGTACTTC. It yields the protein CSVTQTGEQYF.

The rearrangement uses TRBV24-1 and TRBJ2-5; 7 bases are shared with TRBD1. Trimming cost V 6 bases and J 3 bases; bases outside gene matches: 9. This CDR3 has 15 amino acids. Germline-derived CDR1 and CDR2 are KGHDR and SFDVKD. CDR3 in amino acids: CATSHPQTGKETQYF. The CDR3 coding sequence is TGTGCCACCAGTCACCCCCAGACAGGGAAAGAGACCCAGTACTTC.

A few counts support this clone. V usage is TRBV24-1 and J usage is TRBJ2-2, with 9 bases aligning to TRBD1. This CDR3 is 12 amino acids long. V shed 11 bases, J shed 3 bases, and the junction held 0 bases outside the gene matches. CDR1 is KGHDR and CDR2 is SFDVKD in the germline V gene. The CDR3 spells CARDRDTGELFF. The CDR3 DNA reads TGTGCCAGGGACAGGGACACCGGGGAGCTGTTTTTT.

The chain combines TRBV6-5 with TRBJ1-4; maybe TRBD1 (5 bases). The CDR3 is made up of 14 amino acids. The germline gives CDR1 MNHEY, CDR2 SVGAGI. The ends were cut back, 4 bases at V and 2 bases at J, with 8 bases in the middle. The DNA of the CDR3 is TGTGCCAGCAGTTCGGACACGACTAATGAAAAACTGTTTTTT. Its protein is CASSSDTTNEKLFF.

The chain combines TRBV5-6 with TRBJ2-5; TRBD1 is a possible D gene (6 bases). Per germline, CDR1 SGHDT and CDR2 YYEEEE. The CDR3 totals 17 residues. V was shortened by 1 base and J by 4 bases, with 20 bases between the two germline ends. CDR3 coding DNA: TGTGCCAGCAGCTTGTTACTCAGGGGTGGTTTCGGAGAGACCCAGTACTTC. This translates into CASSLLLRGGFGETQYF.